These 6 T cell receptor beta chains were sequenced from one sample in a study of cytomegalovirus exposure and HLA in healthy donors. Clones were sequenced by immunoSEQ multiplex PCR, and TCRdb holds only the in-frame ones, with some missing. The sample consists of 300,000 to 450,000 clones, 86% of them appearing once. The specimen was PBMCs. These receptors all stem from a woman aged 18 to 35 in good health and CMV-seronegative.

This chain uses TRBV30 with TRBJ2-2, with D unresolved. Germline CDR1 reads GTSNPN; CDR2 reads SVGIG (reference sequence). V was trimmed by 6 bases and J by 5 bases, leaving 7 bases between them. The CDR3 has 11 amino acids. This CDR3 is CACVSTGELFF. In DNA, the CDR3 is TGTGCCTGCGTCTCTACCGGGGAGCTGTTTTTT.

This chain joins TRBV7-3 and TRBJ1-1; D is unclear. The CDR3 consists of 12 residues. Germline V gene lookup returns CDR1 SGHTA and CDR2 FQGTGA. The V end was cut by 4 bases, the J end by 8 bases, with 11 bases between. The CDR3 nucleotides are TGTGCCAGCAGCTCAGTTCCGGGAGAAGCTTTCTTT. Translation gives CASSSVPGEAFF.

The chain combines TRBV4-1 with TRBJ2-1; TRBD2 aligns across 8 bases. The length of the CDR3 is 16 residues. V gave up 4 bases and J gave up 7 bases; unmatched junction bases: 12. Germline V gene lookup returns CDR1 MGHRA and CDR2 YSYEKL. The CDR3 nucleotides read TGCGCCAGCAGCCTGCTACTAGCGGAGATTGGAAATGAGCAGTTCTTC. It specifies CASSLLLAEIGNEQFF.

The chain employs TRBV5-1 and TRBJ1-2; possibly TRBD1 for D (5 bases). This CDR3 has 15 residues. Germline CDR1 SGHRS, CDR2 YFSETQ. V was shortened by 2 bases and J by 0 bases, with 11 bases between the two germline ends. CDR3 bases: TGCGCCAGCAGCTTTTTGGGGGGGACTAACTATGGCTACACCTTC. This translates into CASSFLGGTNYGYTF. The full variable domain, rest sourced from reference TRBV5-1 and TRBJ1-2, is KAGVTQTPRYLIKTRGQQVTLSCSPISGHRSVSWYQQTPGQGLQFLFEYFSETQRNKGNFPGRFSGRQFSNSRSEMNVSTLELGDSALYLCASSFLGGTNYGYTFGSGTRLTVV.

The chain employs TRBV28 and TRBJ2-7; a possible D gene is TRBD2 (5 bases). Deletions cut 6 bases from V and 6 bases from J, with 15 bases between. This CDR3 has 13 residues. Germline V gives CDR1 MDHEN, CDR2 SYDVKM. This chain's CDR3 is CASSWTLPGEQYF. The CDR3 bases are TGTGCCAGCAGCTGGACTCTTCCGGGCGAGCAGTACTTC. Looking up the rest from reference TRBV28 and TRBJ2-7 gives the full variable domain: DVKVTQSSRYLVKRTGEKVFLECVQDMDHENMFWYRQDPGLGLRLIYFSYDVKMKEKGDIPEGYSVSREKKERFSLILESASTNQTSMYLCASSWTLPGEQYFGPGTRLTVT.

This chain joins TRBV28 and TRBJ1-3, with 7 bases identical to TRBD1. The CDR3 is 14 amino acids. After removal of 6 bases from V and 4 bases from J, the junction contained 6 bases not matched to a gene. Germline CDR1 and CDR2: MDHEN and SYDVKM. CDR3 loop: CASRDPGGGNTIYF. For the CDR3, the DNA is TGTGCCAGCAGGGACCCAGGGGGGGGAAACACCATATATTTT.